Shown below are 14 T cell receptor beta chains from a single sample sequenced in a study of long-term antiretroviral therapy in people with HIV. Researchers ran immunoSEQ v3.0 at survey level. The protocol was immunoSEQ multiplex PCR, while the TCRdb copy is restricted to in-frame clones and leaves out a portion. The sample carries tens of thousands of clones, roughly four fifths recorded once. The sample consisted of unsorted PBMCs, taken 0.3 years after starting antiretroviral therapy. The receptors were sampled from a man aged 18 to 29 with HIV.

The J gene is TRBJ1-4, the V gene TRBV30; D unclear. Trimming left V 7 bases short and J 7 bases short, with 16 bases between. Germline CDR1 GTSNPN, CDR2 SVGIG (reference sequence). The CDR3 extends over 13 amino acids. CDR3 amino acids: CASMGMVSEKLFF. Here the CDR3 DNA reads TGTGCCTCCATGGGAATGGTTAGTGAAAAACTGTTTTTT.

The gene calls are TRBV6-4 and TRBJ2-5; possible D gene TRBD1, 5 bases. From germline, CDR1 is MRHNA and CDR2 SNTAGT. Trimming stripped 0 bases from V and 7 bases from J, with 12 bases between. The length of the CDR3 is 14 residues. Here the CDR3 reads CASSDSGLPGTQYF. The CDR3 bases are TGTGCCAGCAGTGACTCGGGGCTGCCGGGGACCCAGTACTTC.

This rearrangement joins TRBV9 to TRBJ2-1; 12 bases align to TRBD2. CDR3 size: 13 residues. Trimming cost V 8 bases and J 9 bases; bases outside gene matches: 6. Germline lookup yields CDR1 SGDLS and CDR2 YYNGEE. The CDR3 sequence is CASSLAGGPEQFF. The CDR3 DNA reads TGTGCCAGTTCACTAGCGGGGGGCCCTGAGCAGTTCTTC.

J is TRBJ1-1 and V is TRBV10-3; possibly TRBD1 for D (6 bases). Trimming pared 6 bases from V and 1 base from J, leaving 12 bases between. Germline CDR1 and CDR2: ENHRY and SYGVKD. The CDR3 runs to 14 residues. The CDR3 bases are TGTGCCATCAGAAGAGGGACAACGAACACTGAAGCTTTCTTT. It yields the protein CAIRRGTTNTEAFF.

The rearrangement uses TRBV11-2 and TRBJ1-1, with 8 bases aligning to TRBD1. J lost 5 bases, V lost 4 bases, and 6 bases had no gene match. This CDR3 comprises 14 residues. CDR1 is SGHAT, CDR2 FQNNGV, per germline. The CDR3 protein is CASSSPGGGTEAFF. CDR3 nucleotide sequence: TGTGCCAGCAGCTCCCCAGGGGGCGGTACTGAAGCTTTCTTT.

The DNA for the CDR3 is TGTGCCAGCAGCTTAGAGCTAGCGGGAGGGACGAAGCAGTTCTTC. Translating it yields CASSLELAGGTKQFF. V and J are TRBV5-4 and TRBJ2-1, with TRBD2 identical over 12 bases. This CDR3 spans 15 amino acids. CDR1 and CDR2 from the germline V gene are SGHNT and YYREEE (reference sequence). Trimming took 2 bases from V and 11 from J; bases not matched to a gene: 8.

The chain has TRBV7-9 and TRBJ2-5, with 14 bases aligning to TRBD2. V was pared by 4 bases and J by 9 bases, with 10 bases of the junction left unmatched. The germline V gene has CDR1 SEHNR and CDR2 FQNEAQ (reference sequence). This CDR3 region has 16 residues. CDR3 amino acids: CASSSGTSGSHRAQYF. The CDR3 bases are TGTGCCAGCAGCTCTGGGACTAGCGGGAGCCACCGGGCCCAGTACTTC.

This chain links TRBV10-3 with TRBJ2-3; TRBD2 matches at 9 bases. V was clipped by 8 bases and J by 0 bases; unmatched bases: 9. Germline lookup yields CDR1 ENHRY and CDR2 SYGVKD. This CDR3 spans 16 amino acids. For the CDR3, the DNA is TGTGCCATCCTACCGTCTAGCGGGGCTAGCACAGATACGCAGTATTTT. Residues: CAILPSSGASTDTQYF.

The V call is TRBV7-2, the J call TRBJ1-2; 9 positions agree with TRBD1. The trim removed 5 bases at V and 7 bases at J, leaving 8 bases unmatched. The CDR3 totals 14 residues. CDR1 is SGHTA and CDR2 is FQGNSA in the germline V gene. CDR3 amino acids: CASSRRQGVAGYTF. As DNA, the CDR3 is TGTGCCAGCAGCCGCAGACAGGGGGTAGCTGGCTACACCTTC. The full variable domain, in which reference TRBV7-2 and TRBJ1-2 provide the parts outside the CDR3, is GAGVSQSPSNKVTEKGKDVELRCDPISGHTALYWYRQSLGQGLEFLIYFQGNSAPDKSGLPSDRFSAERTGGSVSTLTIQRTQQEDSAVYLCASSRRQGVAGYTFGSGTRLTVV.

The rearrangement uses TRBV28 and TRBJ2-7; D may match TRBD1 or TRBD2 (5 bases each). Trimming took 5 bases from V and 2 from J, leaving 16 bases between them. The CDR3 loop spans 15 amino acids. CDR1 is MDHEN, CDR2 SYDVKM, per germline. The CDR3 DNA reads TGTGCCAGCAGTCCAAGGGACGGATCCCCCTACGAGCAGTACTTC. Translation gives CASSPRDGSPYEQYF.

This chain joins TRBV19 and TRBJ2-7; D is unresolved. The CDR3 consists of 14 residues. V lost 6 bases to trimming and J lost 6 bases, with 18 bases between them. Germline assignment: CDR1 LNHDA and CDR2 SQIVND (reference sequence). The CDR3 here is CASRSVGERSEQYF. CDR3 nucleotide sequence: TGTGCCAGTAGATCCGTCGGCGAAAGGAGCGAGCAGTACTTC.

The chain uses TRBV9 and TRBJ1-3, with D perhaps TRBD1 (5 bases). The CDR3 contains 12 residues. The V and J ends lost 4 bases and 8 bases respectively, with 10 bases between them. Germline V CDR1 and CDR2: SGDLS, YYNGEE. The CDR3 DNA reads TGTGCCAGCAGCCCGGGGGTCGACACCATATATTTT. Translation gives CASSPGVDTIYF.

V gene TRBV10-1 combines with J gene TRBJ2-1, with D maybe TRBD1 (5 bases). The CDR3 has 15 residues. The V end was cut by 2 bases, the J end by 3 bases, with 11 bases between. The germline CDR1 and CDR2 sequences are WNHNN and SYGVQD (reference sequence). CDR3 loop: CASSERQGDYNEQFF. The CDR3 coding sequence is TGCGCCAGCAGTGAGAGGCAGGGTGACTACAATGAGCAGTTCTTC.

The chain combines TRBV29-1 with TRBJ2-3; no clear D gene. CDR1 SQVTM and CDR2 ANQGSEA come from the germline V gene. The CDR3 is made up of 14 amino acids. Trimming pared 6 bases from V and 0 bases from J, leaving 13 bases between. Written as DNA, the CDR3 is TGCAGCGTGCCCGACATGCTTAGCACAGATACGCAGTATTTT. Translated: CSVPDMLSTDTQYF.